This T cell receptor beta chain was captured by sequencing in a study of technical replicates of blood from several donors. TCRdb's table, derived via immunoSEQ multiplex PCR, lists solely in-frame clones and lacks some. The repertoire holds about 84,000 clones, 93% seen once, with about 0.26% in the top ten. This CDR3 contains 14 residues. V shed 3 bases and J shed 3 bases, with 12 bases lying between them. CDR1 is MNHEY and CDR2 is SMNVEV in the germline V gene (reference sequence). This TCR was sampled from a human donor in good health. The chain employs TRBV27 and TRBJ2-7, with D maybe TRBD2 (6 bases). What was sequenced was T cells isolated from PBMCs. CDR3 loop: CASSFGQGGYEQYF. Written as DNA, the CDR3 is TGTGCCAGCAGTTTTGGGCAGGGAGGCTACGAGCAGTACTTC.